The next 13 T cell receptor beta chains were all read from a single sample in a study of blood T cell repertoires in COVID-19. TCRdb keeps only in-frame clones here, not all; method: immunoSEQ multiplex PCR. The table lists 200,000 to 250,000 clones, around 90% of them singletons. Sequencing was performed on PBMCs or T cells enriched from blood (not recorded which). Receptors originate from a man aged 30-40 years who had been exposed to COVID-19.

The rearrangement uses TRBV19 and TRBJ1-5; no clear D gene. Germline V gives CDR1 LNHDA, CDR2 SQIVND (reference sequence). The V end was cut by 4 bases, the J end by 0 bases, with 10 bases between. CDR3 length equals 15 residues. CDR3 residues: CASSTIQSSNQPQHF. As DNA, the CDR3 is TGTGCCAGTAGTACAATACAGAGTAGCAATCAGCCCCAGCATTTT. Using reference TRBV19 and TRBJ1-5 for the parts outside the CDR3, the full variable domain is DGGITQSPKYLFRKEGQNVTLSCEQNLNHDAMYWYRQDPGQGLRLIYYSQIVNDFQKGDIAEGYSVSREKKESFPLTVTSAQKNPTAFYLCASSTIQSSNQPQHFGDGTRLSIL.

V is TRBV18 and J is TRBJ2-1; TRBD1 matches at 8 bases. CDR1 and CDR2 (germline): KGHSH, LQKENI. CDR3 size: 15 residues. V lost 3 bases and J lost 1; bases outside the gene matches: 2. CDR3 nucleotide sequence: TGTGCCAGCTCACCGGGGGACAGGTCCTACAATGAGCAGTTCTTC. It translates to CASSPGDRSYNEQFF.

The chain recombines TRBV30 with TRBJ1-1; D might be TRBD1 (5 bases). The V gene's germline CDR1 is GTSNPN and CDR2 SVGIG (reference sequence). The CDR3 totals 13 residues. V lost 8 bases, J lost 4 bases, and 17 bases lay in between. CDR3 in DNA: TGTGCCCTGGCCAGGGAGGAGGGCACTGAAGCTTTCTTT. Encoded protein: CALAREEGTEAFF.

The V and J genes are TRBV19 and TRBJ2-5, with 13 bases fitting TRBD2. Trimming at V came to 4 bases and at J to 5 bases, leaving 10 bases not matched to a gene. CDR3 length: 17 residues. CDR1 is LNHDA, CDR2 SQIVND, per germline (reference sequence). The CDR3 protein is CASSTHTSGGAAETQYF. In nucleotides, the CDR3 is TGTGCCAGTAGTACCCATACTAGCGGGGGGGCCGCGGAGACCCAGTACTTC. Full variable domain (missing parts from reference TRBV19 and TRBJ2-5): DGGITQSPKYLFRKEGQNVTLSCEQNLNHDAMYWYRQDPGQGLRLIYYSQIVNDFQKGDIAEGYSVSREKKESFPLTVTSAQKNPTAFYLCASSTHTSGGAAETQYFGPGTRLLVL.

The chain carries TRBV5-5 and TRBJ2-7; 11 bases line up with TRBD2. Germline assignment: CDR1 SGHKS and CDR2 YYEKEE (reference sequence). J gave up 4 bases and V 7 bases, and 4 bases lay outside the gene matches. This CDR3 comprises 13 residues. CDR3 residues: CASGLAGNYEQYF. The CDR3 DNA follows: TGTGCCAGCGGACTAGCGGGTAATTACGAGCAGTACTTC. Together with reference TRBV5-5 and TRBJ2-7, the CDR3 gives the full variable domain: DAGVTQSPTHLIKTRGQQVTLRCSPISGHKSVSWYQQVLGQGPQFIFQYYEKEERGRGNFPDRFSARQFPNYSSELNVNALLLGDSALYLCASGLAGNYEQYFGPGTRLTVT.

This CDR3 is CASSPTGSYEQYF. The CDR3 nucleotides read TGTGCCAGCAGTCCGACAGGGAGCTACGAGCAGTACTTC. The V and J genes are TRBV25-1 and TRBJ2-7; 7 bases map to TRBD1. The CDR3 runs to 13 residues. Germline loops: CDR1 MGHDK, CDR2 SYGVNS. V shed 5 bases and J 3 bases; nucleotides not matched to a gene: 4.

This clone was counted a single time. In DNA, the CDR3 is TGTGCCAGCAGCGAACAGGGGTCTAATGAAAAACTGTTTTTT. Amino acid sequence: CASSEQGSNEKLFF. This chain links TRBV9 with TRBJ1-4; 7 bases are a match to TRBD1. The trim removed 3 bases at V and 3 bases at J, leaving 2 bases unmatched. Germline V gene sequence: CDR1 SGDLS, CDR2 YYNGEE. CDR3 size: 14 residues.

This clone occurred once. The chain carries TRBV5-1 and TRBJ2-3; a possible D gene is TRBD2 (6 bases). The CDR3 loop spans 14 amino acids. In germline, CDR1 is SGHRS, CDR2 YFSETQ. Deletions cut 5 bases from V and 2 bases from J, with 12 bases between. The CDR3 protein is CASRLRGTTDTQYF. The CDR3 nucleotides are TGCGCCAGCAGACTCCGGGGGACCACAGATACGCAGTATTTT. The whole variable domain, filled in from reference TRBV5-1 and TRBJ2-3, reads KAGVTQTPRYLIKTRGQQVTLSCSPISGHRSVSWYQQTPGQGLQFLFEYFSETQRNKGNFPGRFSGRQFSNSRSEMNVSTLELGDSALYLCASRLRGTTDTQYFGPGTRLTVL.

This sequence joins TRBV4-1 and TRBJ1-5; 7 bases match TRBD1. The germline V gene has CDR1 MGHRA and CDR2 YSYEKL. The CDR3 length is 15 residues. The J segment lost 5 bases and the V segment lost 2 bases, leaving 6 bases of the junction unmatched. The CDR3, as DNA: TGCGCCAGCAGCCAACCGGGACAGTCGGATCAGCCCCAGCATTTT. It translates to CASSQPGQSDQPQHF.

CDR3 nucleotide sequence: TGTGCCAGCAGCTTGGGTGTCGAGCGGTTCCAAGAGACCCAGTACTTC. Residues: CASSLGVERFQETQYF. This chain links TRBV5-4 with TRBJ2-5; maybe TRBD2 (5 bases). Trimming took off 0 bases at V and 1 base at J, with 13 bases between the two ends. Germline V gives CDR1 SGHNT, CDR2 YYREEE (reference sequence). The CDR3 has 16 amino acids.

The chain has TRBV3-1 (or the pseudogene TRBV3-2) and TRBJ1-3; the D is unclear. The V gene lost 4 bases and the J gene lost 4 bases, with 8 bases spanning the gap. In germline, CDR1 is LGHDT, CDR2 YNNKEL (reference sequence). This CDR3 contains 13 residues. CDR3 region: CASSLLWGNTIYF. Written as DNA, the CDR3 is TGTGCCAGCAGCCTACTATGGGGAAACACCATATATTTT.

Only one count was recorded for this clone. The chain is built from TRBV30 and TRBJ2-1; 7 nucleotides line up with TRBD2. The CDR3 loop spans 13 amino acids. J was trimmed by 9 bases and V by 3 bases; bases with no gene match: 8. Germline V gene sequence: CDR1 GTSNPN, CDR2 SVGIG (reference sequence). For the CDR3, the DNA is TGTGCCTGGAGCGGCAGGTCGGGGGGTGAGCAGTTCTTC. This gives the protein CAWSGRSGGEQFF.

The genes are TRBV7-9 and TRBJ1-3; D is uncertain. Germline lookup yields CDR1 SEHNR and CDR2 FQNEAQ (reference sequence). Trimming pared 2 bases from V and 2 bases from J, leaving 7 bases between. This CDR3 spans 14 amino acids. Here the CDR3 DNA reads TGTGCCAGCAGCTTACCTGTTACTGGAAACACCATATATTTT. This encodes CASSLPVTGNTIYF.